These 31 T cell receptor beta chains came from one sample sequenced in a study of identical twins. TCRdb analysed the 5' RACE reads with MiXCR anew, one entry per CDR3 protein. The data show under 900,000 distinct CDR3 sequences, with roughly 12% seen just once and around 1.5% held by the top ten. A further study also used this sample, focusing on yellow fever vaccine responses in identical twins.

Material: PBMCs. These TCRs come from a woman aged 18 to 35 in good health.

This clonotype showed up just a few times. The V and J genes are TRBV14 and TRBJ2-5, with D possibly being TRBD2 (6 bases). Germline V gene data show CDR1 as SGHDN and CDR2 as FVKESK. V was shortened by 0 bases and J by 0 bases, with 14 bases between the two germline ends. This CDR3 spans 17 amino acids. The CDR3 DNA reads as TGTGCCAGCAGCCAAGATCGGGTAGCGGCCTACCAAGAGACCCAGTACTTC. Residues: CASSQDRVAAYQETQYF.

In its sample, this clonotype was seen many times. The chain couples TRBV7-8 to TRBJ2-7; 8 bases are shared with TRBD1. The CDR3 consists of 14 residues. Germline CDR1 SGHVS, CDR2 FQNEAQ. The trim removed 5 bases at V and 2 bases at J, leaving 5 bases unmatched. The CDR3 reads CASSTRQGTYEQYF. CDR3 coding DNA: TGTGCCAGCAGCACCCGACAGGGGACCTACGAGCAGTACTTC.

This clonotype was counted only a few times. This sequence joins TRBV7-9 and TRBJ2-1; maybe TRBD1 (5 bases). The CDR3 sequence is 13 residues long. V dropped 7 bases and J dropped 7 bases, with 14 bases sitting between them. The germline gives CDR1 SEHNR, CDR2 FQNEAQ (reference sequence). CDR3 DNA: TGTGCCAGCACCCATAACCCAGGGAATGAGCAGTTCTTC. Its protein is CASTHNPGNEQFF.

This clonotype was observed a handful of times. This chain uses TRBV7-9 with TRBJ2-7, with 11 bases that match TRBD1. The junction had 7 bases not matched to a gene; V was cut back by 5 bases and J by 7 bases. Germline V lookup: CDR1 SEHNR, CDR2 FQNEAQ (reference sequence). The length of the CDR3 is 14 residues. The chain's CDR3 is CASSPLGQGGEQYV. The CDR3 region has the DNA TGTGCCAGCAGCCCATTGGGACAGGGGGGAGAGCAGTACGTC.

In its sample, this clonotype was seen a few times. V is TRBV12-5 and J is TRBJ2-5; D call uncertain. Germline V gene sequence: CDR1 LGHNT, CDR2 FRNRAP. The CDR3 is 11 amino acids. CDR3 amino acids: CSSGFWETQYF. In nucleotides, the CDR3 is TGTTCCTCCGGGTTCTGGGAGACCCAGTACTTC.

There are a few counts of this clonotype. The genes are TRBV7-8 and TRBJ2-7; D is possibly TRBD1 (6 bases). There are 15 residues in the CDR3. Germline assignment: CDR1 SGHVS and CDR2 FQNEAQ. V gave up 0 bases and J gave up 3 bases, with 12 bases separating them. The CDR3, as DNA: TGTGCCAGCAGCTTAGCTGGACAGAAACTCTACGAGCAGTACTTC. This codes for CASSLAGQKLYEQYF.

DNA for the CDR3: TGTGCCAGCAGCTTTATCGGGGGGTTGGCGGGGAATGAGCAGTTCTTC. This encodes CASSFIGGLAGNEQFF. This chain links TRBV11-2 with TRBJ2-1; 7 nucleotides agree with TRBD2. Trimming removed 3 bases from V and 7 bases from J; junction bases left unmatched: 12. This CDR3 is 16 amino acids long. CDR1 and CDR2 (germline): SGHAT, FQNNGV.

The V gene is TRBV10-3, the J gene TRBJ2-3, with TRBD2 matching 12 bases. This CDR3 has 17 amino acids. The V gene end was trimmed by 3 bases and the J gene end by 7 bases; junction bases not matched to a gene: 11. CDR1 and CDR2 (germline): ENHRY, SYGVKD. This chain's CDR3 is CAISDTGLAGSMYTQYF. For the CDR3, the DNA is TGTGCCATCAGTGACACGGGACTAGCGGGTTCCATGTATACGCAGTATTTT.

This clonotype was detected a few times. The V and J genes are TRBV10-3 and TRBJ2-1; 11 bases agree with TRBD2. The V gene end was trimmed by 6 bases and the J gene end by 5 bases; junction bases not matched to a gene: 6. This CDR3 has 15 amino acids. The germline CDR1 and CDR2 sequences are ENHRY and SYGVKD. CDR3 residues: CAISRPGLADNEQFF. The CDR3 nucleotides read TGTGCCATCAGCAGACCGGGACTAGCGGACAATGAGCAGTTCTTC.

The V call is TRBV3-1, the J call TRBJ2-1; D remains unclear. The CDR3 loop spans 14 amino acids. Between the trimmed V and J ends, which lost 1 base and 9 bases, there was a span of 13 bases. The germline gives CDR1 LGHDT, CDR2 YNNKEL (reference sequence). Here the CDR3 DNA reads TGTGCCAGCAGCCAAGTAAGCCAGGCAGGTGAGCAGTTCTTC. It translates to CASSQVSQAGEQFF.

This clonotype was recorded many times. The germline gene is not matched at one end of the junction; a read error may be the cause. The chain links TRBV6-5 to TRBJ2-7; D ambiguous. In germline, CDR1 is MNHEY, CDR2 SVGAGI. This CDR3 comprises 13 residues. The CDR3 spells CASSDSLSYEQYF. CDR3 bases: TGTGCCAGCAGTGACTCACTCTCCTACGAGCAGTACTTC.

The CDR3 sequence: CASRWDLGETQYF. Here the CDR3 DNA reads TGTGCCAGCAGATGGGACCTTGGGGAGACCCAGTACTTC. The gene calls are TRBV7-9 and TRBJ2-5; D tentatively fits TRBD1 or TRBD2 (5 bases each). CDR3 length: 13 amino acids. The V and J ends lost 6 bases and 5 bases respectively, with 13 bases between them. Germline V gives CDR1 SEHNR, CDR2 FQNEAQ (reference sequence).

The genes are TRBV20-1 and TRBJ2-7; 7 nucleotides line up with TRBD2. This CDR3 contains 16 residues. Germline loops: CDR1 DFQATT, CDR2 SNEGSKA (reference sequence). The V gene end was trimmed by 4 bases and the J gene end by 0 bases; junction bases not matched to a gene: 12. CDR3 loop: CSATSLADLLSYEQYF. The CDR3 coding sequence is TGCAGTGCTACTTCTCTAGCGGATCTCCTCTCCTACGAGCAGTACTTC.

The V gene is TRBV4-2, the J gene TRBJ1-2; D is unresolved. The V end lost 0 bases, the J end lost 2 bases, and 16 bases lay between the germline ends. The CDR3 totals 17 residues. The germline gives CDR1 LGHNA, CDR2 YNFKEQ. The CDR3 DNA follows: TGTGCCAGCAGCCAAGATAAGAGTTCAGGCGAAAACTATGGCTACACCTTC. It specifies CASSQDKSSGENYGYTF.

This clonotype was detected a few times. The chain carries TRBV4-1 and TRBJ2-5; D may be TRBD2 (7 bases). CDR3 size: 17 residues. The V end was cut by 0 bases, the J end by 2 bases, with 16 bases between. Germline CDR1 reads MGHRA; CDR2 reads YSYEKL. The CDR3 protein is CASSQDEAGALQETQYF. Here the CDR3 DNA reads TGCGCCAGCAGCCAAGATGAGGCGGGGGCCTTACAAGAGACCCAGTACTTC.

This clonotype was detected many times. V is TRBV6-5 and J is TRBJ2-1, with 7 bases matching TRBD2. Germline-derived CDR1 and CDR2 are MNHEY and SVGAGI. This CDR3 is built from 14 residues. V lost 5 bases, J lost 6 bases, and 7 bases stayed unmatched. The CDR3 is CASSHSPGGNEQFF. CDR3 coding DNA: TGTGCCAGCAGTCACAGTCCGGGAGGCAATGAGCAGTTCTTC.

The CDR3 reads CASSQDGGRDTQYF. In nucleotides, the CDR3 is TGCGCCAGCAGCCAAGATGGTGGTAGGGATACGCAGTATTTT. The gene calls are TRBV4-1 and TRBJ2-3; D is uncertain. This CDR3 region has 14 residues. CDR1 and CDR2 (germline): MGHRA, YSYEKL. The V and J ends lost 0 bases and 6 bases respectively, with 10 bases between them.

This clonotype appeared many times. The chain carries TRBV4-2 and TRBJ1-1; the D gene is possibly TRBD1 (5 bases). The germline CDR1 and CDR2 sequences are LGHNA and YNFKEQ. The CDR3 length is 16 residues. V lost 0 bases to trimming and J lost 5 bases, with 16 bases between them. CDR3 loop: CASSQDPTGRWTEAFF. CDR3 nucleotides: TGTGCCAGCAGCCAAGATCCCACAGGCCGTTGGACTGAAGCTTTCTTT.

CDR3: CASSMRTSGELAKNIQYF. In DNA form, the CDR3 reads TGTGCCAGTAGTATGCGGACTAGCGGGGAACTAGCCAAAAACATTCAGTACTTC. The chain is built from TRBV19 and TRBJ2-4; TRBD2 matches 12 bases. The CDR3 length is 18 residues. The germline CDR1 and CDR2 sequences are LNHDA and SQIVND (reference sequence). V was pared by 3 bases and J by 0 bases, with 6 bases of the junction left unmatched.

This clonotype showed up just once. A clone one base away is much larger, so this may be a read error. The rearrangement joins TRBV15 to TRBJ2-1; 7 bases match TRBD2. The CDR3 loop spans 16 amino acids. V was pared by 1 base and J by 2 bases, with 5 bases of the junction left unmatched. Germline-derived CDR1 and CDR2 are LNHNV and YYDKDF (reference sequence). The CDR3 DNA reads as TGTGCCACCAGCAGAGGCGTGGGAGGGACCTACAATGAGCAGTTCTTC. It is translated as CATSRGVGGTYNEQFF. The full variable domain, rest sourced from reference TRBV15 and TRBJ2-1, is DAMVIQNPRYQVTQFGKPVTLSCSQTLNHNVMYWYQQKSSQAPKLLFHYYDKDFNNEADTPDNFQSRRPNTSFCFLDIRSPGLGDTAMYLCATSRGVGGTYNEQFFGPGTRLTVL.

This clonotype was seen a few times. V gene TRBV9 combines with J gene TRBJ2-6; 8 bases are shared with TRBD2. This CDR3 contains 19 residues. V gave up 2 bases and J gave up 0 bases; unmatched junction bases: 10. Germline CDR1 reads SGDLS; CDR2 reads YYNGEE. The CDR3, as DNA: TGTGCCAGCAGCGTCCGCAGGCTAGCGGGTAGCTCTGGGGCCAACGTCCTGACTTTC. This codes for CASSVRRLAGSSGANVLTF.

This clonotype has a count of ten or more. The rearrangement links TRBV12-3 or TRBV12-4 to TRBJ1-2; D not resolved. The CDR3 runs 14 residues. Trimming removed 3 bases at V and 0 bases at J, with 8 bases between. The CDR3: CASSLGLSNYGYTF. The CDR3 DNA is TGTGCCAGCAGTTTGGGTCTATCTAACTATGGCTACACCTTC.

This clonotype has a handful of counts. V is TRBV6-4 and J is TRBJ2-7; 7 nucleotides align to TRBD2. This CDR3 spans 16 amino acids. Germline V lookup: CDR1 MRHNA, CDR2 SNTAGT. Trimming took 4 bases from V and 0 from J; bases not matched to a gene: 9. DNA of the CDR3: TGTGCCAGCAGTGGTGTCGGTGGCGGGAGCTCCTACGAGCAGTACTTC. Protein sequence: CASSGVGGGSSYEQYF.

This clonotype was recorded a few times. The chain couples TRBV12-3 or TRBV12-4 to TRBJ2-7; 7 positions match TRBD1. V was clipped by 5 bases and J by 7 bases; unmatched bases: 8. This CDR3 has 13 amino acids. The CDR3 reads CASSLQGIGEQYV. CDR3 nucleotides: TGTGCCAGCAGTCTACAGGGGATAGGTGAGCAGTACGTC.

This clonotype was detected only a few times. The chain employs TRBV27 and TRBJ1-4; 8 bases are a match to TRBD1. The CDR3 is 12 amino acids. The V segment lost 4 bases and the J segment 15 bases; nucleotides outside the gene matches: 7. Looked up from germline, CDR1 is MNHEY and CDR2 is SMNVEV (reference sequence). This CDR3 is CASSSGQGIVFF. CDR3 nucleotides: TGTGCCAGCAGTTCCGGACAGGGAATTGTGTTTTTT.

V gene TRBV20-1 combines with J gene TRBJ2-1, with 10 bases aligning to TRBD2. V lost 0 bases and J lost 4; bases outside the gene matches: 12. The CDR3 has 18 amino acids. CDR1 is DFQATT, CDR2 SNEGSKA, per germline (reference sequence). The CDR3 region has the DNA TGCAGTGCTAGAGATACCCGATCTAGCGGGAGCCGATACAATGAGCAGTTCTTC. Encoded protein: CSARDTRSSGSRYNEQFF.

This clonotype was seen repeatedly, ten times or more. J is TRBJ2-1 and V is TRBV11-2, with D perhaps matching TRBD1 (6 bases). Trimming stripped 5 bases from V and 2 bases from J, with 13 bases between. This CDR3 has 15 residues. CDR1 and CDR2 from the germline V gene are SGHAT and FQNNGV. CDR3 loop: CASSPTGTTYNEQFF. Here the CDR3 DNA reads TGTGCCAGCAGCCCGACCGGGACAACCTACAATGAGCAGTTCTTC.

The chain links TRBV12-3 or TRBV12-4 to TRBJ2-4, with 14 bases that match TRBD2. The CDR3 spans 19 residues. J gave up 1 base and V 5 bases, and 10 bases lay outside the gene matches. The CDR3 bases are TGTGCCAGCAGTGCAGGTGGGACTAGCGGGAGTTTGGCCAAAAACATTCAGTACTTC. This translates into CASSAGGTSGSLAKNIQYF.

This clonotype was seen many times. A junction end diverges from the germline sequence, so it may reflect a read error. This rearrangement joins TRBV5-1 to TRBJ2-1; D not resolved. Germline assignment: CDR1 SGHRS and CDR2 YFSETQ. The CDR3 sequence is 13 residues long. CDR3 sequence reads: CASSLVPYNEQFF. DNA of the CDR3: TGTGCCAGCAGCTTAGTCCCCTACAATGAGCAGTTCTTC.

In regard to this clonotype: A junction boundary mismatches the germline segment, possibly from a read error. The genes are TRBV19 and TRBJ2-2; possibly TRBD1 for D (5 bases). The CDR3 consists of 11 residues. From germline, CDR1 is LNHDA and CDR2 SQIVND (reference sequence). The CDR3 loop reads CASSIRNRTLF. The CDR3 DNA sequence: TGTGCCAGTAGTATAAGAAATAGGACACTCTTT.

The rearrangement joins TRBV9 to TRBJ2-1, with a possible D match to TRBD1 (6 bases). Trimming cost V 3 bases and J 0 bases, with 10 bases left between them. The CDR3 contains 15 residues. Germline loops: CDR1 SGDLS, CDR2 YYNGEE. The CDR3 DNA is TGTGCCAGCAGCGCCGCGGACAGCTCCTACAATGAGCAGTTCTTC. The encoded protein is CASSAADSSYNEQFF.